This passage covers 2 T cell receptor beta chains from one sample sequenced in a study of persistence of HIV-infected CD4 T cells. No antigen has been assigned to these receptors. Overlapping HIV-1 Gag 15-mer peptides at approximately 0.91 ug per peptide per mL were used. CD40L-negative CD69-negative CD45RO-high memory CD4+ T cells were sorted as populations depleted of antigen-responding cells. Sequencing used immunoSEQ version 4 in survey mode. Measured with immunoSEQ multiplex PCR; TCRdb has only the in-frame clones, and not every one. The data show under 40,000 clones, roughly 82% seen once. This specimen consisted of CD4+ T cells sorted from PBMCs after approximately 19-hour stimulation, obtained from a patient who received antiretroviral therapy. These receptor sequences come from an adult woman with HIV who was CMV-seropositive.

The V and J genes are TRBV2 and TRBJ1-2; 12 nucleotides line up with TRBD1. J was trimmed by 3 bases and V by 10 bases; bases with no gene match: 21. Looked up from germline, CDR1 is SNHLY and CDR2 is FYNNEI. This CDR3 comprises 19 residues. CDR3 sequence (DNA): TGTGCCAAAACGACGAGTAGTCCCGGGACAGGGGGCATAGACTATGGCTACACCTTC. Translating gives CAKTTSSPGTGGIDYGYTF.

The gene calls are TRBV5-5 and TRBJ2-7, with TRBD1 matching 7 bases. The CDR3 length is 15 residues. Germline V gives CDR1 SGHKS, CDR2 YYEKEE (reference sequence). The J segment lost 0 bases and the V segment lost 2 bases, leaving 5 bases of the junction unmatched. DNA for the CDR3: TGTGCCAGCAGCTTTTGGGGGACAGTCTCCTACGAGCAGTACTTC. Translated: CASSFWGTVSYEQYF.